This T cell receptor beta chain originates from a study of T cells in Graves' hyperthyroidism and ophthalmopathy. TCR beta CDR3 regions were amplified from RNA transcripts. First-round RT-PCR of the TCR CDR3 relied on the HTBI primer set. TCRdb independently ran MiXCR on the multiplex PCR reads; one entry per CDR3 protein. The table has some 600,000 distinct CDR3 sequences, 46% seen once. V lost 5 bases to trimming and J lost 4 bases; unmatched junction nucleotides: 6. The CDR3 has 15 residues. Germline CDR1 SGHAT, CDR2 FQNNGV. This chain uses TRBV11-2 with TRBJ2-1, with 9 nucleotides matching TRBD2. The sequencing input was peripheral blood or thyroid tissue (not recorded which). The receptor was isolated from a woman aged 18-29 years with Graves' hyperthyroidism. The CDR3 DNA is TGTGCCAGCAGCACCCTAGCGGGGAGATACAATGAGCAGTTCTTC. This codes for CASSTLAGRYNEQFF.